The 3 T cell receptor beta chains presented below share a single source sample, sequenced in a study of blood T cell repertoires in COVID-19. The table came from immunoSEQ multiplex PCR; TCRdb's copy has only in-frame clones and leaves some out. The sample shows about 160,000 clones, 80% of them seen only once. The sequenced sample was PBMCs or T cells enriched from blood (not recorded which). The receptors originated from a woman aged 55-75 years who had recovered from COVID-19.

The DNA of the CDR3 is TGTGCCAGCACCTCACCTCTGGCGGGTACCACAGATACGCAGTATTTT. This encodes CASTSPLAGTTDTQYF. The V gene is TRBV28, the J gene TRBJ2-3, with TRBD2 as a possible D gene (5 bases). The V gene lost 7 bases and the J gene lost 2 bases, with 19 bases spanning the gap. This CDR3 contains 16 residues. Germline V CDR1 and CDR2: MDHEN, SYDVKM.

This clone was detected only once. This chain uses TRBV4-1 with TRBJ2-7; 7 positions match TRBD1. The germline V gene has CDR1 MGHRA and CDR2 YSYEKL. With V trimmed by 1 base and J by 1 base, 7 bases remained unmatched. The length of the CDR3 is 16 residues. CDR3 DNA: TGCGCCAGCAGCCAAGTAGGGACAGCCCCTTCCTACGAGCAGTACTTC. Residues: CASSQVGTAPSYEQYF.

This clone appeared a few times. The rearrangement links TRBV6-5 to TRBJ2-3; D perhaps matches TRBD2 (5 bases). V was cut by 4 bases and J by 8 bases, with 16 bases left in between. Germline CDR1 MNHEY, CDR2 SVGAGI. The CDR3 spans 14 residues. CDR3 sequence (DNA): TGTGCCAGCAGTTCCCAACGACTTGCGGGTACGCAGTATTTT. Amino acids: CASSSQRLAGTQYF.